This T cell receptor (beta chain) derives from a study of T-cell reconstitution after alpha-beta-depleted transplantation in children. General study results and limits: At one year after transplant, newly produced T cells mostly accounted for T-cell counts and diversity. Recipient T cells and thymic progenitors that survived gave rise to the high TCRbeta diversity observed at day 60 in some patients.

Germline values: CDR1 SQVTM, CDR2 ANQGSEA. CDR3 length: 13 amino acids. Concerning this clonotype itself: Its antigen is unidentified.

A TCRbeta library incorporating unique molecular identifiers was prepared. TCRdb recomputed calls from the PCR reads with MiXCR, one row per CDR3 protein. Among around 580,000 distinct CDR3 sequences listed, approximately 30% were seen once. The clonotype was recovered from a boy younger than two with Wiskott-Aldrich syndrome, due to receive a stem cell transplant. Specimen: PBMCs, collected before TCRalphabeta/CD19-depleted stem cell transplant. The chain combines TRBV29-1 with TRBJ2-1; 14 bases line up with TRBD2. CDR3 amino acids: CTAGTSGSDEQFF. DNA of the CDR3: TGCACCGCGGGGACTAGCGGGAGCGATGAGCAGTTCTTC.